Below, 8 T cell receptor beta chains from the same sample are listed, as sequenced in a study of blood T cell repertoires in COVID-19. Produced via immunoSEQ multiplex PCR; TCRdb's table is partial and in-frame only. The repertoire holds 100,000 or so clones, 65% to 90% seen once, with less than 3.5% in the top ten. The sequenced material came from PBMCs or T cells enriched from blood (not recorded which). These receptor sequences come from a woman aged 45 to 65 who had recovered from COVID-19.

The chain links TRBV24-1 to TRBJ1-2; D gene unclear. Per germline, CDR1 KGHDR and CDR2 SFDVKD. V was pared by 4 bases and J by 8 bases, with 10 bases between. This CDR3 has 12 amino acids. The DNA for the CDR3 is TGTGCCACCAGTGACACCTGGGAGGGCTACACCTTC. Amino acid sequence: CATSDTWEGYTF.

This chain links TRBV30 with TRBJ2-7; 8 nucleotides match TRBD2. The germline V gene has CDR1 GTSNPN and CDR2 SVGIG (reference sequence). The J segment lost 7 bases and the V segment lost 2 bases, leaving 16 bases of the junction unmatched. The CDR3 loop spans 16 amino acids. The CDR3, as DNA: TGTGCCTGGAGTCGGAAAAGTGGCGGGAGGCCGGGTGAGCAGTACTTC. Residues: CAWSRKSGGRPGEQYF.

The CDR3 protein is CASSYGGTEYYNEQFF. CDR3 nucleotides: TGTGCCAGCAGTTACGGGGGGACGGAATACTACAATGAGCAGTTCTTC. The chain joins TRBV6-5 to TRBJ2-1, with TRBD2 as a possible D gene (6 bases). V was pared by 2 bases and J by 3 bases, with 14 bases between. Germline values: CDR1 MNHEY, CDR2 SVGAGI. The CDR3 extends over 16 amino acids.

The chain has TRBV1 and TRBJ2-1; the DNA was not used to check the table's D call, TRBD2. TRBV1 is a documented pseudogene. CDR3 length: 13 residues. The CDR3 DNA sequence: TGCACCAGCAGCCCTCTTGAGCACAATGAGCAGTTCTTC. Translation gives CTSSPLEHNEQFF.

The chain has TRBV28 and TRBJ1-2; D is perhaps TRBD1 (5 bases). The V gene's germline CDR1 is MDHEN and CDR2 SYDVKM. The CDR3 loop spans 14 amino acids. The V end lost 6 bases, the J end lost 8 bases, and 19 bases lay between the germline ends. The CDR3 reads CASRRSGGVGGYTF. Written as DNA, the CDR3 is TGTGCCAGCAGGCGTAGCGGAGGGGTAGGGGGCTACACCTTC.

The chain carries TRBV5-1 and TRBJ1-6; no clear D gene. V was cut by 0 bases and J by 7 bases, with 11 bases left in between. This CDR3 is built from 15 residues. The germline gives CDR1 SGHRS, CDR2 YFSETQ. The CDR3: CASSLDPAGNSPLHF. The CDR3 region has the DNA TGCGCCAGCAGCTTGGATCCGGCGGGCAATTCACCCCTCCACTTT.

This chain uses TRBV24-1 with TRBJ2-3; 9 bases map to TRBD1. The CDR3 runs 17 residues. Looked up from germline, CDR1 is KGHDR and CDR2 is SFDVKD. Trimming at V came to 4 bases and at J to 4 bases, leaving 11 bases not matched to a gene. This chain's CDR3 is CATSDRPGQGVADTQYF. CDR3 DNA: TGTGCCACCAGTGACCGCCCGGGACAGGGTGTGGCAGATACGCAGTATTTT.

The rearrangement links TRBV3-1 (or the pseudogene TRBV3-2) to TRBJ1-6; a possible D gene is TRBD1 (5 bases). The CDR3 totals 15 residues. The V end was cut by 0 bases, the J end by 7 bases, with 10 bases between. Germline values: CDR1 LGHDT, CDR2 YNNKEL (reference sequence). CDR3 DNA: TGTGCCAGCAGCCAAGATTTACAGGAGAATTCACCCCTCCACTTT. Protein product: CASSQDLQENSPLHF.